This TCR beta chain was profiled in a study of OX40 agonist ivuxolimab in advanced cancers. Study-wide context: Patients received the agonistic anti-OX40 (CD134) antibody ivuxolimab. One patient with hepatocellular carcinoma and two with cutaneous melanoma, three in all, had partial responses. Intravenous ivuxolimab at 0.01 to 10 mg/kg was given to patients every 2 weeks.

Germline CDR1 MNHEY, CDR2 SVGAGI. This CDR3 has 13 residues. Trimming stripped 2 bases from V and 0 bases from J, with 4 bases between. Produced via immunoSEQ multiplex PCR; TCRdb's table is partial and in-frame only. The sample contains roughly 87,000 clones, 92% of which appear only once. The J gene is TRBJ1-1, the V gene TRBV6-5; D unresolved. The source was CD4+ or CD8+ T cells sorted from blood, collected in a trial of the OX40 agonist ivuxolimab. The TCR comes from an adult with an advanced solid tumor such as melanoma, head and neck, liver or kidney cancer. The CDR3 DNA is TGTGCCAGCAGTTACGATCTGAACACTGAAGCTTTCTTT. This translates into CASSYDLNTEAFF.